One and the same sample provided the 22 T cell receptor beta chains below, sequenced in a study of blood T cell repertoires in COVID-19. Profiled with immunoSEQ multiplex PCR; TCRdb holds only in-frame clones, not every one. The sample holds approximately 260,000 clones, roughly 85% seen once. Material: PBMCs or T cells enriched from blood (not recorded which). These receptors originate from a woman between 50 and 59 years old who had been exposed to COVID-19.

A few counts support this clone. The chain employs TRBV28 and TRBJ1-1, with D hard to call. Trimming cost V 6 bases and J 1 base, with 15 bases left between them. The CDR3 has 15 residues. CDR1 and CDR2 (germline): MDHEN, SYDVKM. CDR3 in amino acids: CASSISTSGNTEAFF. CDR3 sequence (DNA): TGTGCCAGCAGCATCTCAACGAGTGGGAACACTGAAGCTTTCTTT.

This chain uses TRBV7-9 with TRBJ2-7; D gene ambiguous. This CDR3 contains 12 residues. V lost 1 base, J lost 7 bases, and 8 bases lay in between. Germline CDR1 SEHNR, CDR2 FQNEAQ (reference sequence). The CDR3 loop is CASSLVQTEQYF. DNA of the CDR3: TGTGCCAGCAGCTTAGTACAGACGGAGCAGTACTTC.

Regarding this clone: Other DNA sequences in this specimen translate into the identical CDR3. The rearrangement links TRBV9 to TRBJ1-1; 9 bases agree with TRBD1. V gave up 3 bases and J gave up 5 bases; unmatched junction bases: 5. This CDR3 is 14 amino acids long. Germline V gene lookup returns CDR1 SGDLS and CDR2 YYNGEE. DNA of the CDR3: TGTGCCAGCAGCGCAGGGACAGGGTCTACTGAAGCTTTCTTT. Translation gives CASSAGTGSTEAFF.

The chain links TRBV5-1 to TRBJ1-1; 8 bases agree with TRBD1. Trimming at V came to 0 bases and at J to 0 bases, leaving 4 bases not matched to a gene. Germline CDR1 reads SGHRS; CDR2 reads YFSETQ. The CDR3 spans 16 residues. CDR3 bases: TGCGCCAGCAGCTTGGAGACAGGGGCAATGAACACTGAAGCTTTCTTT. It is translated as CASSLETGAMNTEAFF. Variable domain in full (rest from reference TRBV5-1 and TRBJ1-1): KAGVTQTPRYLIKTRGQQVTLSCSPISGHRSVSWYQQTPGQGLQFLFEYFSETQRNKGNFPGRFSGRQFSNSRSEMNVSTLELGDSALYLCASSLETGAMNTEAFFGQGTRLTVV.

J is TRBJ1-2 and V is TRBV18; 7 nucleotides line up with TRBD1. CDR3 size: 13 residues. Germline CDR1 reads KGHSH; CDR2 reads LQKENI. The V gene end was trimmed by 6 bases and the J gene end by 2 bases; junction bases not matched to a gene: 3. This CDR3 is CASSGQRNYGYTF. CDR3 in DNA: TGTGCCAGCTCGGGACAGAGGAACTATGGCTACACCTTC.

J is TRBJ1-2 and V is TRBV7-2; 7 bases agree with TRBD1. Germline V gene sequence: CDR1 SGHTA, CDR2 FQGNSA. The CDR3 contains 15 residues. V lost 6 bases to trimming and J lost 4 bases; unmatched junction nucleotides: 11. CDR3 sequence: CASSPTGAGVYGYTF. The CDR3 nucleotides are TGTGCCAGCAGTCCTACAGGGGCCGGTGTCTATGGCTACACCTTC.

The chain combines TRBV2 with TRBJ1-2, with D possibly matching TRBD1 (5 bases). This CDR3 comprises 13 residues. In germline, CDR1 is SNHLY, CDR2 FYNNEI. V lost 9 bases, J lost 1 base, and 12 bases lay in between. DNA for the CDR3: TGTGCCAGAGGACGGGACTTTAACTATGGCTACACCTTC. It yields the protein CARGRDFNYGYTF.

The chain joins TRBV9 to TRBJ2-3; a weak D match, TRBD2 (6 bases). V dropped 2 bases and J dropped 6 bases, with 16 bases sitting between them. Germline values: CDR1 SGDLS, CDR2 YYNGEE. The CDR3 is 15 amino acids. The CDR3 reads CASSVGGLQVDTQYF. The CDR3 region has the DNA TGTGCCAGCAGCGTGGGGGGACTTCAAGTCGATACGCAGTATTTT.

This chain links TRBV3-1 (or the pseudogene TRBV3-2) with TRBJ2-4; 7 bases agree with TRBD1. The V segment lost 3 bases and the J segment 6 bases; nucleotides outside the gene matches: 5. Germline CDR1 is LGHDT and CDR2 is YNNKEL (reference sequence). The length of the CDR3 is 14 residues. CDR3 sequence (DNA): TGTGCCAGCAGCCACCGGACAGGAAGAAACATTCAGTACTTC. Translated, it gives CASSHRTGRNIQYF.

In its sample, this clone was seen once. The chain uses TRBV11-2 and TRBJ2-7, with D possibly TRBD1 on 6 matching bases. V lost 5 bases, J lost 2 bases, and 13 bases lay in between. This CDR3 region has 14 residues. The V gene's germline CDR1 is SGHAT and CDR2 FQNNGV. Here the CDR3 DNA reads TGTGCCAGCAGCCACCGGGACATGGCCTACGAGCAGTACTTC. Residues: CASSHRDMAYEQYF.

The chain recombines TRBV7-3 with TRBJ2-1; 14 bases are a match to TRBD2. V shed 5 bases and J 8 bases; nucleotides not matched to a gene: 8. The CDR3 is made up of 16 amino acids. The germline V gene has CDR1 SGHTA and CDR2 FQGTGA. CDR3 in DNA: TGTGCCAGCAGCCAAATCGGACTAGCGGGGGGTGATGAGCAGTTCTTC. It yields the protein CASSQIGLAGGDEQFF.

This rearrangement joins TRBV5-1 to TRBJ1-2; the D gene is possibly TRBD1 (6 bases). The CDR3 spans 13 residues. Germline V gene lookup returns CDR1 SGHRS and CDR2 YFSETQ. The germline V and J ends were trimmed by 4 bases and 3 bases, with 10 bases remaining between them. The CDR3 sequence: CASSPDRDYGYTF. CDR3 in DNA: TGCGCCAGCAGCCCGGACAGAGACTATGGCTACACCTTC.

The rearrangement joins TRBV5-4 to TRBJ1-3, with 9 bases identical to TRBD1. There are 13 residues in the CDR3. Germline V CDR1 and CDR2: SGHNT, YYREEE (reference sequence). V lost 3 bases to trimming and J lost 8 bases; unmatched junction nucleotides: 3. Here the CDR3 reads CASSWDRVDTIYF. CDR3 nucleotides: TGTGCCAGCAGCTGGGACAGGGTGGACACCATATATTTT.

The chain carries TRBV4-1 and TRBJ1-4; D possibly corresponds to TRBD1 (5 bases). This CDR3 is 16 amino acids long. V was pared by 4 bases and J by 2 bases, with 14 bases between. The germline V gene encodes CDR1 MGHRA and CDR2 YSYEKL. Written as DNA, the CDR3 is TGCGCCAGCAGCCTCCCAGGACAAGGGACTAATGAAAAACTGTTTTTT. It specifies CASSLPGQGTNEKLFF.

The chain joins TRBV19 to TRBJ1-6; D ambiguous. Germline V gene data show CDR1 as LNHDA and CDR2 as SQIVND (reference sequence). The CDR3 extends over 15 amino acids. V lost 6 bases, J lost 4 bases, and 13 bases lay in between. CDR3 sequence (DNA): TGTGCCAGTAGGGGTGCAGCTAGGTATAATTCACCCCTCCACTTT. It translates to CASRGAARYNSPLHF.

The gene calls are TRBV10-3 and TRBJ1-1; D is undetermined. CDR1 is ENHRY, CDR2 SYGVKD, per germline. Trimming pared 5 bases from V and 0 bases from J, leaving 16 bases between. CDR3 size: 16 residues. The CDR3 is CAISTIGEGLNTEAFF. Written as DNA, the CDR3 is TGTGCCATCAGTACTATTGGAGAGGGCCTGAACACTGAAGCTTTCTTT.

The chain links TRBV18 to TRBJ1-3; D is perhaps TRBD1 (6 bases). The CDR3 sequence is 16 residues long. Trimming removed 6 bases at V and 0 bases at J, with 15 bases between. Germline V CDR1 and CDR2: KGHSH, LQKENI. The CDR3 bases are TGTGCCAGCTCTAGTACAGGGCAAAGCTCTGGAAACACCATATATTTT. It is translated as CASSSTGQSSGNTIYF.

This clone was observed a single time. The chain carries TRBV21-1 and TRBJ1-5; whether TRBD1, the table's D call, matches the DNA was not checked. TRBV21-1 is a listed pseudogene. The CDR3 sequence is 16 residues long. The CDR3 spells CASSNPSRGRGQPQHF. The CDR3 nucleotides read TGTGCCAGCAGCAACCCCTCAAGGGGGCGCGGGCAGCCCCAGCATTTT.

Here the CDR3 reads CASVLSGGGSYGYTF. The CDR3, as DNA: TGTGCCAGCGTTCTTTCCGGGGGAGGTTCCTATGGCTACACCTTC. V usage is TRBV16 and J usage is TRBJ1-2; weak D call: TRBD1 (5 bases). V shed 8 bases and J shed 4 bases, with 20 bases lying between them. Germline CDR1 KGHSY, CDR2 FQNENV. The CDR3 sequence is 15 residues long.

The CDR3 loop is CASSSGQGARYEQYF. In DNA, the CDR3 is TGTGCCAGCAGCTCGGGACAGGGGGCGCGGTACGAGCAGTACTTC. The rearrangement uses TRBV11-1 and TRBJ2-7; TRBD1 aligns across 12 bases. The CDR3 covers 15 residues. V was pared by 4 bases and J by 4 bases, with 5 bases of the junction left unmatched. CDR1 is SGHAT, CDR2 FQDESV, per germline (reference sequence).

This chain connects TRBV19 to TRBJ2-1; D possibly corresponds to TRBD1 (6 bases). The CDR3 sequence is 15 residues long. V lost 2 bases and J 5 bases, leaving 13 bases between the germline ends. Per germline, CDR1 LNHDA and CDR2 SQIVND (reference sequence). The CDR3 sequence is CASSIPGQLNNEQFF. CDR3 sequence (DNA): TGTGCCAGTAGTATACCGGGACAACTTAACAATGAGCAGTTCTTC.

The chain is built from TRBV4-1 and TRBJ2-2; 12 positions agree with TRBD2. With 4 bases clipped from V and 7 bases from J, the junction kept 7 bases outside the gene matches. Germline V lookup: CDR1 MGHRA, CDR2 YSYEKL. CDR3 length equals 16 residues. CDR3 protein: CASSPLAGGPVGELFF. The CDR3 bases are TGCGCCAGCAGCCCCCTAGCGGGGGGGCCGGTCGGGGAGCTGTTTTTT.